Sequencing of this T cell receptor beta chain was carried out in a study of T cell responses to AZD1222 COVID-19 vaccine. Only in-frame clones appear in the TCRdb table, and some are missing; sequencing was by immunoSEQ multiplex PCR. The sample carries about 140,000 clones, 75% to 95% recorded once. V gave up 1 base and J gave up 6 bases; unmatched junction bases: 7. The CDR3 spans 16 residues. The germline CDR1 and CDR2 sequences are SGHRS and YFSETQ. The sample was peripheral blood, taken on day 0 of AZD1222 vaccination. The rearrangement links TRBV5-1 to TRBJ2-1; TRBD2 aligns across 10 bases. The clonotype comes from an adult in good health. The CDR3 region is CASSLTPSGSPNEQFF. CDR3 bases: TGCGCCAGCAGCTTGACGCCTAGCGGGAGCCCCAATGAGCAGTTCTTC.